Presented here are 28 T cell receptor beta chains from one specimen sequenced in a study of chemoradiotherapy in HPV16-positive cancers. Using immunoSEQ multiplex PCR, the repertoire was profiled, and TCRdb retains in-frame clones only, with some absent. The repertoire holds hundreds of clones, with approximately 93% as singletons. The source was tumor tissue, collected from a patient who underwent chemoradiotherapy. The receptors come from a human donor with HPV-associated anogenital cancer.

The V gene is TRBV7-2, the J gene TRBJ1-5; no clear D. CDR1 is SGHTA, CDR2 FQGNSA, per germline. V lost 2 bases and J lost 2, with 13 bases in between. CDR3 length: 16 residues. In nucleotides, the CDR3 is TGTGCCAGCAGCTTATGGCCCCTCGTCGGCAATCAGCCCCAGCATTTT. It yields the protein CASSLWPLVGNQPQHF.

The CDR3 DNA sequence: TGTGCCAGCGAAGGTTCCGACAGGTTAAACTATGGCTACACCTTC. As protein: CASEGSDRLNYGYTF. The chain combines TRBV6-1 with TRBJ1-2; maybe TRBD1 (6 bases). The germline CDR1 and CDR2 sequences are MNHNS and SASEGT. This CDR3 spans 15 amino acids. Between the trimmed V and J ends, which lost 8 bases and 2 bases, there was a span of 18 bases.

This clone was counted once. The rearrangement uses TRBV7-6 and TRBJ1-2; D is possibly TRBD1 (5 bases). Germline-derived CDR1 and CDR2 are SGHVS and FNYEAQ. Trimming cost V 1 base and J 8 bases, with 20 bases left between them. The CDR3 runs 16 residues. CDR3 DNA: TGTGCCAGCAGCTTAGGGGTCAATGGGGACCCGAGAGGCTACACCTTC. As protein: CASSLGVNGDPRGYTF.

The chain links TRBV5-5 to TRBJ2-2; the D gene is possibly TRBD1 (6 bases). The CDR3 contains 14 residues. Deletions cut 4 bases from V and 5 bases from J, with 12 bases between. CDR1 and CDR2 (germline): SGHKS, YYEKEE (reference sequence). The CDR3 bases are TGTGCCAGCAGCCCGCAGGGGAGAACCGGGGAGCTGTTTTTT. This gives the protein CASSPQGRTGELFF.

The genes are TRBV5-1 and TRBJ1-3; TRBD1 aligns across 8 bases. Trimming removed 5 bases from V and 4 bases from J; junction bases left unmatched: 8. The CDR3 contains 15 residues. Germline assignment: CDR1 SGHRS and CDR2 YFSETQ. This CDR3 is CASSLSGGSGNTIYF. The CDR3 DNA sequence: TGCGCCAGCAGTCTATCAGGGGGCTCAGGAAACACCATATATTTT.

CDR3 nucleotide sequence: TGTGCCAGCTCACCGGCCCGGAGCTCCTACGAGCAGTACTTC. Translation gives CASSPARSSYEQYF. This sequence joins TRBV18 and TRBJ2-7; D is ambiguous. Germline assignment: CDR1 KGHSH and CDR2 LQKENI. The CDR3 consists of 14 residues. Deletions cut 3 bases from V and 0 bases from J, with 9 bases between. Based on the CDR3 plus reference TRBV18 and TRBJ2-7, the full variable domain is NAGVMQNPRHLVRRRGQEARLRCSPMKGHSHVYWYRQLPEEGLKFMVYLQKENIIDESGMPKERFSAEFPKEGPSILRIQQVVRGDSAAYFCASSPARSSYEQYFGPGTRLTVT.

The V and J genes are TRBV11-3 and TRBJ1-5; D unclear. CDR1 and CDR2 from the germline V gene are SGHNT and YENEEA. V lost 2 bases to trimming and J lost 2 bases, with 13 bases between them. The CDR3 covers 16 residues. The CDR3 here is CASSLWPLVGNQPQHF. The CDR3 bases are TGTGCCAGCAGCTTATGGCCCCTCGTCGGCAATCAGCCCCAGCATTTT. Variable domain in full (rest from reference TRBV11-3 and TRBJ1-5): EAGVVQSPRYKIIEKKQPVAFWCNPISGHNTLYWYLQNLGQGPELLIRYENEEAVDDSQLPKDRFSAERLKGVDSTLKIQPAELGDSAVYLCASSLWPLVGNQPQHFGDGTRLSIL.

This chain links TRBV4-1 with TRBJ1-1; D might be TRBD1 (5 bases). The V gene lost 2 bases and the J gene lost 2 bases, with 15 bases spanning the gap. CDR1 MGHRA and CDR2 YSYEKL come from the germline V gene. CDR3 length: 16 residues. This chain's CDR3 is CASSQTSTVLNTEAFF. DNA for the CDR3: TGCGCCAGCAGCCAAACTTCGACAGTCCTAAACACTGAAGCTTTCTTT.

The chain recombines TRBV6-6 with TRBJ2-7, with 8 bases lining up with TRBD2. The length of the CDR3 is 15 residues. Germline V CDR1 and CDR2: MNHNY, SVGAGI (reference sequence). V was pared by 2 bases and J by 3 bases, with 6 bases of the junction left unmatched. CDR3 in amino acids: CASSYLQREYYEQYF. The CDR3 DNA is TGTGCCAGCAGTTACCTGCAGCGGGAGTACTACGAGCAGTACTTC.

This clone was counted once. The chain links TRBV7-9 to TRBJ2-1; 10 nucleotides line up with TRBD2. Germline assignment: CDR1 SEHNR and CDR2 FQNEAQ (reference sequence). This CDR3 has 14 residues. The V gene end was trimmed by 3 bases and the J gene end by 5 bases; junction bases not matched to a gene: 1. DNA for the CDR3: TGTGCCAGCAGCTTCGGGACTAGCGACAATGAGCAGTTCTTC. It yields the protein CASSFGTSDNEQFF.

V and J are TRBV19 and TRBJ1-2; no clear D. Trimming removed 5 bases from V and 8 bases from J, with 18 bases in between. Germline CDR1 and CDR2: LNHDA and SQIVND (reference sequence). The CDR3 extends over 14 amino acids. The CDR3 sequence is CASSGASERVGYTF. The CDR3 DNA is TGTGCCAGTAGTGGCGCATCAGAGCGTGTGGGCTACACCTTC.

In this sample, this clone turned up once. The chain has TRBV19 and TRBJ1-5; 7 bases line up with TRBD1. Germline loops: CDR1 LNHDA, CDR2 SQIVND (reference sequence). The CDR3 covers 15 residues. After removal of 8 bases from V and 6 bases from J, the junction contained 13 bases not matched to a gene. This chain's CDR3 is CASRAGDREVQPQHF. The CDR3 DNA sequence: TGTGCCAGTCGTGCCGGAGACAGGGAGGTTCAGCCCCAGCATTTT.

This rearrangement joins TRBV7-2 to TRBJ2-1; D is uncertain. CDR3 length: 12 residues. Germline V gives CDR1 SGHTA, CDR2 FQGNSA. The V end was cut by 2 bases, the J end by 11 bases, with 10 bases between. The CDR3 sequence: CASSLSKRQQFF. DNA for the CDR3: TGTGCCAGCAGCTTATCGAAGAGGCAGCAGTTCTTC.

The gene calls are TRBV9 and TRBJ2-1, with D possibly being TRBD1 (6 bases). CDR1 is SGDLS and CDR2 is YYNGEE in the germline V gene. CDR3 size: 12 residues. The V end lost 2 bases, the J end lost 11 bases, and 11 bases lay between the germline ends. The CDR3 DNA follows: TGTGCCAGCAGCGTCATGGACAGCAAGCAGTTCTTC. Encoded protein: CASSVMDSKQFF. The variable domain in full, completed from reference TRBV9 and TRBJ2-1, reads DSGVTQTPKHLITATGQRVTLRCSPRSGDLSVYWYQQSLDQGLQFLIQYYNGEERAKGNILERFSAQQFPDLHSELNLSSLELGDSALYFCASSVMDSKQFFGPGTRLTVL.

V gene TRBV18 combines with J gene TRBJ1-5; no clear D. Trimming removed 2 bases from V and 11 bases from J, with 19 bases in between. CDR1 and CDR2 from the germline V gene are KGHSH and LQKENI. CDR3 length: 15 residues. DNA of the CDR3: TGTGCCAGCTCACCAATGATTTCAGGTCCTCGTGCCCAGCATTTT. It yields the protein CASSPMISGPRAQHF.

The chain is built from TRBV28 and TRBJ2-2; D call uncertain. This CDR3 has 12 residues. Trimming took off 7 bases at V and 4 bases at J, with 7 bases between the two ends. From germline, CDR1 is MDHEN and CDR2 SYDVKM. The CDR3 nucleotides are TGTGCCAGCACCACGGGCACCGGGGAGCTGTTTTTT. This translates into CASTTGTGELFF.

The rearrangement joins TRBV5-1 to TRBJ2-1, with 10 bases matching TRBD2. Losses at the gene ends were 1 base for V and 7 bases for J; bases not matched to a gene: 2. CDR3 length: 14 amino acids. From germline, CDR1 is SGHRS and CDR2 YFSETQ. The CDR3 is CASSLTSGTNEQFF. The CDR3 DNA reads TGCGCCAGCAGCTTGACTAGCGGGACGAATGAGCAGTTCTTC.

CDR3 nucleotides: TGTGCCAGCAGCTTCCCCGGGACAGCTCAAACTGGGGCGGAGACCCAGTACTTC. As protein: CASSFPGTAQTGAETQYF. J is TRBJ2-5 and V is TRBV11-3, with 7 positions matching TRBD1. Per the germline V gene, CDR1 is SGHNT and CDR2 is YENEEA. CDR3 length: 18 amino acids. The junction had 18 bases not matched to a gene; V was cut back by 3 bases and J by 5 bases. Looking up the rest from reference TRBV11-3 and TRBJ2-5 gives the full variable domain: EAGVVQSPRYKIIEKKQPVAFWCNPISGHNTLYWYLQNLGQGPELLIRYENEEAVDDSQLPKDRFSAERLKGVDSTLKIQPAELGDSAVYLCASSFPGTAQTGAETQYFGPGTRLLVL.

CDR3 protein: CASSLGLAGLGGTDTQYF. Here the CDR3 DNA reads TGTGCCAGCAGCCTAGGACTAGCGGGGCTTGGGGGCACAGATACGCAGTATTTT. The V call is TRBV5-4, the J call TRBJ2-3; 12 bases are shared with TRBD2. Losses at the gene ends were 4 bases for V and 1 base for J; bases not matched to a gene: 10. Germline CDR1 SGHNT, CDR2 YYREEE (reference sequence). The CDR3 is made up of 18 amino acids.

In nucleotides, the CDR3 is TGTGCCAGCAGCTTCCAACGACAGGGTCGAAGATCCTACAATGAGCAGTTCTTC. Amino acids: CASSFQRQGRRSYNEQFF. The J gene is TRBJ2-7, the V gene TRBV11-2; 7 bases fit TRBD1. The assigned J gene may be wrong: the sequence end matches TRBJ2-1 better. This CDR3 is built from 18 residues. Germline CDR1 is SGHAT and CDR2 is FQNNGV.

This rearrangement joins TRBV7-6 to TRBJ2-7, with 13 positions matching TRBD2. This CDR3 is 18 amino acids long. The germline V gene has CDR1 SGHVS and CDR2 FNYEAQ. Losses at the gene ends were 4 bases for V and 1 base for J; bases not matched to a gene: 10. The CDR3 DNA is TGTGCCAGCAGCTCCCAGCCGGCGACTAGCGGGGGGTCCTACGAGCAGTACTTC. Its translation: CASSSQPATSGGSYEQYF.

The rearrangement joins TRBV5-4 to TRBJ2-6, with D unclear. CDR3 size: 15 residues. The germline V and J ends were trimmed by 4 bases and 0 bases, with 8 bases remaining between them. Germline V gene sequence: CDR1 SGHNT, CDR2 YYREEE (reference sequence). DNA for the CDR3: TGTGCCAGCAGCCCCGTGCACTCTGGGGCCAACGTCCTGACTTTC. Amino acid sequence: CASSPVHSGANVLTF.

This clone was counted a single time. This chain links TRBV14 with TRBJ2-1; no firm D call. The germline CDR1 and CDR2 sequences are SGHDN and FVKESK. This CDR3 is 13 amino acids long. V was cut by 4 bases and J by 5 bases, with 9 bases left in between. The CDR3 DNA reads TGTGCCAGCAGCCCCGGGTCACACAATGAGCAGTTCTTC. Its translation: CASSPGSHNEQFF. Full variable domain (outside the CDR3, taken from reference TRBV14 and TRBJ2-1): EAGVTQFPSHSVIEKGQTVTLRCDPISGHDNLYWYRRVMGKEIKFLLHFVKESKQDESGMPNNRFLAERTGGTYSTLKVQPAELEDSGVYFCASSPGSHNEQFFGPGTRLTVL.

The chain employs TRBV19 and TRBJ2-7; either TRBD1 or TRBD2 may fit D (5 bases each). Germline V lookup: CDR1 LNHDA, CDR2 SQIVND (reference sequence). The CDR3 length is 14 residues. V lost 8 bases and J 5 bases, leaving 19 bases between the germline ends. CDR3 bases: TGTGCCAGTCCGAGGGGTATCTCTACTAACGAGCAGTACTTC. Its translation: CASPRGISTNEQYF.

The V gene is TRBV4-3, the J gene TRBJ2-1; D remains unclear. The V gene lost 0 bases and the J gene lost 1 base, with 10 bases spanning the gap. This CDR3 spans 16 amino acids. Germline loops: CDR1 LGHNA, CDR2 YSLEER. As DNA, the CDR3 is TGCGCCAGCAGCCAAGATGTTGCTGGGTCCTACAATGAGCAGTTCTTC. Protein sequence: CASSQDVAGSYNEQFF.

The genes are TRBV6-5 and TRBJ2-1, with D possibly being TRBD2 (5 bases). The CDR3 is made up of 13 amino acids. CDR1 is MNHEY and CDR2 is SVGAGI in the germline V gene. V shed 4 bases and J shed 4 bases, with 8 bases lying between them. The CDR3 protein is CASSSGLYNEQFF. Here the CDR3 DNA reads TGTGCCAGCAGTTCCGGACTTTACAATGAGCAGTTCTTC.

Here the CDR3 reads CASTIPLGTQETQYF. In DNA form, the CDR3 reads TGTGCCAGCACCATACCCCTCGGAACCCAAGAGACCCAGTACTTC. This chain uses TRBV7-2 with TRBJ2-5; D is unclear. Germline V gives CDR1 SGHTA, CDR2 FQGNSA. The CDR3 totals 15 residues. With 7 bases removed from V and 1 base from J, the gap between germline ends came to 16 bases. Drawing the rest from reference TRBV7-2 and TRBJ2-5, the complete variable domain is GAGVSQSPSNKVTEKGKDVELRCDPISGHTALYWYRQSLGQGLEFLIYFQGNSAPDKSGLPSDRFSAERTGGSVSTLTIQRTQQEDSAVYLCASTIPLGTQETQYFGPGTRLLVL.

This chain uses TRBV20-1 with TRBJ1-6; D is uncertain. This CDR3 has 11 amino acids. Per germline, CDR1 DFQATT and CDR2 SNEGSKA (reference sequence). V lost 5 bases to trimming and J lost 8 bases, with 7 bases between them. CDR3 DNA: TGCAGTGCTCGAGTGGATTCACCCCTCCACTTT. Translation: CSARVDSPLHF.